This T cell receptor (beta chain) came from a study of T-cell memory formation after mild COVID-19. TCRdb re-derived calls from the 5' RACE reads in MiXCR, one entry per CDR3 protein. The data show hundreds of thousands of distinct CDR3 sequences, with roughly 18% seen just once and 20% to 25% held by the top ten. As concerns this clonotype: No antigen is known for it.

Study-level findings and limits: Whether day 37 second-wave clones are SARS-CoV-2-specific was not confirmed. CD4/CD8 balance held among clones contracting day 15 to 85, and later expanders leaned CD4+. CD4+ clones that contracted lay mainly in CM and EM; CD8+ ones lay in EMRA. Some clones that responded were present in memory (sampled pre-infection), which suggests cross-reactive memory joined.

Germline trimming cut 3 bases from V and 8 bases from J; bases unmatched to any gene: 6. The CDR3 totals 13 residues. CDR1 and CDR2 from the germline V gene are MNHNS and SASEGT. This TCR was recovered from a man aged 18 to 29 who had mild COVID-19 (a few samples of this study predate the infection). Cell type and time point are not known. This chain connects TRBV6-1 to TRBJ1-2, with 7 bases aligning to TRBD1. The sample was PBMCs or a T cell subset sorted from them (not recorded which). The CDR3 here is CASSETGSGGYTF. Written as DNA, the CDR3 is TGTGCCAGCAGTGAGACAGGGAGTGGGGGCTACACCTTC.